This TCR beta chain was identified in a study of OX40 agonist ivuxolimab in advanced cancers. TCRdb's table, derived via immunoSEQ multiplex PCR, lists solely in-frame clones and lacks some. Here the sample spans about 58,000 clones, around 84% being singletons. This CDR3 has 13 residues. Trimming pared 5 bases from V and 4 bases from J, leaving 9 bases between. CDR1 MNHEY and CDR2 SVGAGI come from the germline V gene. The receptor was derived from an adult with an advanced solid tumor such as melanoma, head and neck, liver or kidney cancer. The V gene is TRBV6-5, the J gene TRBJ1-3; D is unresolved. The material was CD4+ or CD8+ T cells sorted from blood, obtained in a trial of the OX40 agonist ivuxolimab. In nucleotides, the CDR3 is TGTGCCAGCAGTCTCGATTCCGGAAACACCATATATTTT. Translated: CASSLDSGNTIYF.